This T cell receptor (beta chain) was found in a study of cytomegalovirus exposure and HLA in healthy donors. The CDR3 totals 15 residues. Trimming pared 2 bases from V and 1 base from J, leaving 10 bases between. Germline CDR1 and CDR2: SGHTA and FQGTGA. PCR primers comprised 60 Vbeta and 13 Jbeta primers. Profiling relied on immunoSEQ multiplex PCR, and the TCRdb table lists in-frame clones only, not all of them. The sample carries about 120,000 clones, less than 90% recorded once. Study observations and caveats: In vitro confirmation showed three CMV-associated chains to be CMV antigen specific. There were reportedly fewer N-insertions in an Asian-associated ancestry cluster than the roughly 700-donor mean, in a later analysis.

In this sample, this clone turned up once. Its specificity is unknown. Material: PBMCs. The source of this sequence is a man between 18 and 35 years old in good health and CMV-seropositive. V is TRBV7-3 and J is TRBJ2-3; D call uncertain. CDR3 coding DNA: TGTGCCAGCAGCTTAGTAGTCTCCGGCACAGATACGCAGTATTTT. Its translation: CASSLVVSGTDTQYF.